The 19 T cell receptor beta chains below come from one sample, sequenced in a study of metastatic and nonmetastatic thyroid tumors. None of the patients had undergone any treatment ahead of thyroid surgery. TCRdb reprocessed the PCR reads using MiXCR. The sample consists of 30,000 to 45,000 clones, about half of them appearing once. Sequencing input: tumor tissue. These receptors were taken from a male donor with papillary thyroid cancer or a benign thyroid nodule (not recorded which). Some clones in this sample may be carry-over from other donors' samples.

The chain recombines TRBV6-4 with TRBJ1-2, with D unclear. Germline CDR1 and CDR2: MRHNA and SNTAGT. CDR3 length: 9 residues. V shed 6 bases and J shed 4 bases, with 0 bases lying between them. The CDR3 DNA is TGTGCCAGCAGCTATGGCTACACCTTC. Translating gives CASSYGYTF.

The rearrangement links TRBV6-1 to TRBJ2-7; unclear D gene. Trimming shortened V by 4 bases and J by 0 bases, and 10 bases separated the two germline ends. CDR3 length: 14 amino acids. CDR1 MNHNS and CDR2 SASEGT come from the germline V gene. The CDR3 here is CASSVHIYSYEQYF. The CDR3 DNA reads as TGTGCCAGCAGTGTGCATATCTACTCCTACGAGCAGTACTTC.

In DNA form, the CDR3 reads TGCGCCAGCAGCTTCGGGACTAATGACGAGCAGTACTTC. Its translation: CASSFGTNDEQYF. V and J are TRBV5-1 and TRBJ2-7; 7 positions agree with TRBD2. The CDR3 consists of 13 residues. The germline V gene has CDR1 SGHRS and CDR2 YFSETQ. J gave up 5 bases and V 2 bases, and 4 bases lay outside the gene matches.

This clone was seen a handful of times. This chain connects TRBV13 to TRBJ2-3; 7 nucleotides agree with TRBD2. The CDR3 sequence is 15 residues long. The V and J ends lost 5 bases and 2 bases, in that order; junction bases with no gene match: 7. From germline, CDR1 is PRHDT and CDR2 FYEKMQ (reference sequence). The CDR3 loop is CASSPRTSTTDTQYF. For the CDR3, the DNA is TGTGCCAGCAGCCCTCGGACTAGTACCACAGATACGCAGTATTTT.

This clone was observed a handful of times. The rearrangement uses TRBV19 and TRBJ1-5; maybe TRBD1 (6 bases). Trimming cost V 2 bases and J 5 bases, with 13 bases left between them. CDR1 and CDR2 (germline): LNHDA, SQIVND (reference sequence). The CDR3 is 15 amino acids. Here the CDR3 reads CASSINRVHDQPQHF. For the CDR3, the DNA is TGTGCCAGTAGTATAAACAGGGTTCACGATCAGCCCCAGCATTTT.

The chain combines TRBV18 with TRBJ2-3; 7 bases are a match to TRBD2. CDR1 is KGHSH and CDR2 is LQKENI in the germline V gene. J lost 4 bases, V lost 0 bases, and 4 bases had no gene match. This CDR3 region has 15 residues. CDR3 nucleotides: TGTGCCAGCTCACCACCGGGCGGGAGCGCAGATACGCAGTATTTT. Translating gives CASSPPGGSADTQYF.

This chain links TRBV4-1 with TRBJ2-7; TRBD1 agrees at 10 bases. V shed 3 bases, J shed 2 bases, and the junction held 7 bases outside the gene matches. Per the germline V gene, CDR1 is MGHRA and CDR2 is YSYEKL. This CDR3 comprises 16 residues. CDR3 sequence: CASSHLAGTGAYEQYF. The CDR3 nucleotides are TGCGCCAGCAGCCATCTGGCGGGGACAGGGGCCTACGAGCAGTACTTC.

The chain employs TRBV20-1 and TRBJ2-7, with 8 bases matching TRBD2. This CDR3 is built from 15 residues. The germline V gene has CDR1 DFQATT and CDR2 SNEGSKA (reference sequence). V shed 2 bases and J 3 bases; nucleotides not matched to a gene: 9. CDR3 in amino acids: CSARLGGLGGYEQYF. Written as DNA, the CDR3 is TGCAGTGCTAGACTGGGGGGACTAGGGGGCTACGAGCAGTACTTC.

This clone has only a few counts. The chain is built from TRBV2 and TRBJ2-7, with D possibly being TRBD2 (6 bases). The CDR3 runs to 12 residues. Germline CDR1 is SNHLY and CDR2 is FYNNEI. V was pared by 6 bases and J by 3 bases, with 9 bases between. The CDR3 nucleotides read TGTGCCAGCAGCGGGACTTACTACGAGCAGTACTTC. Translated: CASSGTYYEQYF.

This CDR3 is CASSRGTGVEKLFF. Here the CDR3 DNA reads TGTGCCAGCAGCCGCGGGACAGGGGTCGAAAAACTGTTTTTT. The chain carries TRBV3-1 and TRBJ1-4; 10 bases line up with TRBD1. There are 14 residues in the CDR3. CDR1 and CDR2 (germline): LGHDT, YNNKEL (reference sequence). J was trimmed by 8 bases and V by 4 bases; bases with no gene match: 4.

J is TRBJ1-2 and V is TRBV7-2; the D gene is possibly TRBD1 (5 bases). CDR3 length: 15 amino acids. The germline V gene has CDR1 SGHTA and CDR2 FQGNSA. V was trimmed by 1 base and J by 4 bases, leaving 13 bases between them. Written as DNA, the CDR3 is TGTGCCAGCAGCTTAGGTCAGGCTCAGGGCTATGGCTACACCTTC. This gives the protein CASSLGQAQGYGYTF.

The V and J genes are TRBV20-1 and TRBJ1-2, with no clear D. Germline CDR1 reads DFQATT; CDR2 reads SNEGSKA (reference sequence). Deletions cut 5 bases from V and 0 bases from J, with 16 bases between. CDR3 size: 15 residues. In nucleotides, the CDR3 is TGCAGTGCTGCGCCCCCGGCCGGGACTAACTATGGCTACACCTTC. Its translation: CSAAPPAGTNYGYTF.

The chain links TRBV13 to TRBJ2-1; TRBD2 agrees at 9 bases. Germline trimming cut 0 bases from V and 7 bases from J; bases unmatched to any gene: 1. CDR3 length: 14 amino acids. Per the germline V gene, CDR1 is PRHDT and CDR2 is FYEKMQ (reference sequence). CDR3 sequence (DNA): TGTGCCAGCAGCTTAGGGCGGGAGGGGAATGAGCAGTTCTTC. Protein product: CASSLGREGNEQFF.

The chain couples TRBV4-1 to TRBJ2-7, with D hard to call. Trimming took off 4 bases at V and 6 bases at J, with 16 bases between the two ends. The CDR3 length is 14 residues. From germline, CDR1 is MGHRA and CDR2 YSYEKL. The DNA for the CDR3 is TGCGCCAGCAGCCCGGGTCCGTCGTTCGGCGAGCAGTACTTC. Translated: CASSPGPSFGEQYF.

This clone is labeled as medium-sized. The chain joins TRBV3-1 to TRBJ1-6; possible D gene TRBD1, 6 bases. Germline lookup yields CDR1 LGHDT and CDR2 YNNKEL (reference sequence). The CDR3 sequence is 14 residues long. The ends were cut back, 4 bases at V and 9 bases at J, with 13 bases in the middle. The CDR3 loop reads CASSPRQEGSPLHF. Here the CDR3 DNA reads TGTGCCAGCAGCCCGAGACAGGAGGGTTCACCCCTCCACTTT.

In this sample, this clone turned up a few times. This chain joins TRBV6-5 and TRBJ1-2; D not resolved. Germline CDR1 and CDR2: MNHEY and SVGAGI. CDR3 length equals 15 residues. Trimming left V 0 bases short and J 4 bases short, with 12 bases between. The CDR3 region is CASSYSKVAPYGYTF. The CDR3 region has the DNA TGTGCCAGCAGTTACTCGAAGGTAGCGCCCTATGGCTACACCTTC.

The CDR3 region is CSARTGYEQYF. The CDR3 DNA sequence: TGCAGTGCACGGACGGGATACGAGCAGTACTTC. This chain links TRBV20-1 with TRBJ2-7, with D possibly TRBD2 on 5 matching bases. Germline CDR1 is DFQATT and CDR2 is SNEGSKA (reference sequence). The CDR3 runs 11 residues. Between the trimmed V and J ends, which lost 6 bases and 4 bases, there was a span of 10 bases.

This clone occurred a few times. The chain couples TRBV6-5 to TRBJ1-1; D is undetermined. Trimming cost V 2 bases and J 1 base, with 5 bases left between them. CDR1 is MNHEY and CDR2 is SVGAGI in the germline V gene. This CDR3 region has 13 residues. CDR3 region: CASSYRANTEAFF. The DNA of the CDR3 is TGTGCCAGCAGTTACAGAGCGAACACTGAAGCTTTCTTT.

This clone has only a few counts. The DNA for the CDR3 is TGTGCCAGTAGTATGAACAGAGTATCCACCGAATACCCTAACTATGGCTACACCTTC. It encodes CASSMNRVSTEYPNYGYTF. V usage is TRBV19 and J usage is TRBJ1-2, with D uncertain. Germline lookup yields CDR1 LNHDA and CDR2 SQIVND (reference sequence). The CDR3 runs 19 residues. The germline V and J ends were trimmed by 3 bases and 0 bases, with 23 bases remaining between them.